This is a list of T cell receptor beta chains from one sample in a study of CD8 T cells in Susac syndrome. TCRdb analysed the immunoSEQ multiplex PCR reads with MiXCR anew, one entry per CDR3 protein. Of about 160,000 distinct CDR3 sequences listed, about 90% are singletons. The sequenced material came from CD4+ T cells from PBMCs. These receptors were taken from a human donor in good health. Each CDR3 is given with its conserved first and last residue. A D gene is named only where the DNA matches it firmly. The listing skips clone size in some rows; elsewhere it reads once, few, many or a size class.

d_call	clone_size	v_call	j_call	cdr3_nt	cdr3_aa
.	once	TRBV30	TRBJ2-5	TGTGCCTGGAGGAAGGTGGGCCAGGAGACCCAGTACTTC	CAWRKVGQETQYF
.	.	TRBV5-1	TRBJ2-6	TGCGCCAGCAGCTTGGAGCCCCTCGGAACTGGGGCCAACGTCCTGACTTTC	CASSLEPLGTGANVLTF
TRBD1	.	TRBV28	TRBJ2-2	TGTGCCAGCAGTATAGGGGGCCGGAGGACCGGGGAGCTGTTTTTT	CASSIGGRRTGELFF
.	.	TRBV19	TRBJ1-1	TGTGCCAGTAGTATTAATTCCGGGGGCGACGAAGCTTTCTTT	CASSINSGGDEAFF
.	.	TRBV27	TRBJ2-7	TGTGCCAGCGGTCCCTGGGCAGTGGGTCTATGGGAGCAGTACTTC	CASGPWAVGLWEQYF
.	.	TRBV7-2	TRBJ2-1	TGTGCCAGCAGCTTAGACTCGGGAGAGAATGAGCAGTTCTTC	CASSLDSGENEQFF
TRBD2	.	TRBV2	TRBJ2-4	TGTGCCAGCAGGGCCGGGACTAGCGACGTCAACATTCAGTACTTC	CASRAGTSDVNIQYF
TRBD1	.	TRBV3-1	TRBJ2-3	TGTGCCAGCAGCCAAGAAGTTACAGGGGAATGGCCAGATACGCAGTATTTT	CASSQEVTGEWPDTQYF
TRBD2	.	TRBV5-1	TRBJ2-1	TGCGCCAGCAGCCCCAGAAGCGCGACTAGCGGGGGCACCTACAATGAGCAGTTCTTC	CASSPRSATSGGTYNEQFF
TRBD1	.	TRBV27	TRBJ1-1	TGTGCCAGCAGTTCACTACCCAGGACAGGTTTGGTGACTGAAGCTTTCTTT	CASSSLPRTGLVTEAFF
.	.	TRBV24-1	TRBJ2-7	TGTGCCACCAGTGATCCAACCACCGGGGGCGAGCAGTACTTC	CATSDPTTGGEQYF
.	few	TRBV6-5	TRBJ1-2	TGTGCCAGCAGTTACTCGGGGGGCTATGGCTACACCTTC	CASSYSGGYGYTF
.	.	TRBV10-3	TRBJ1-3	TGTGCCATCAAGCAGCGCAACCTCTCTGGAAACACCATATATTTT	CAIKQRNLSGNTIYF
.	.	TRBV20-1	TRBJ2-2	TGCAGTGCTAGAGATATTCGAGGTTCCGAGAGGGAGCTGTTTTTT	CSARDIRGSERELFF
.	once	TRBV4-3	TRBJ1-2	TGCGCCAGCAGCCTCTCGGCGGGGGGAGGGGGCTATGGCTACACCTTC	CASSLSAGGGGYGYTF
TRBD1	once	TRBV5-1	TRBJ2-5	TGCGCCAGCAGCTTGGGGGGACAGCACCAAGAGACCCAGTACTTC	CASSLGGQHQETQYF
.	.	TRBV5-1	TRBJ2-5	TGCGCCAGCAGCTTGGCTGGGCAGGCCAAAGAGACCCAGTACTTC	CASSLAGQAKETQYF
TRBD2	.	TRBV7-2	TRBJ2-7	TGTGCCAGCAGCCCGAGGAGGACTAGCCCCGAGCAGTACTTC	CASSPRRTSPEQYF
.	.	TRBV28	TRBJ2-5	TGTGCCAGCATAGACAGGACTAGAGGAGAGACCCAGTACTTC	CASIDRTRGETQYF
.	.	TRBV29-1	TRBJ2-3	TGCAGCGTTGCTCCCCAGGGGCCAGGAACAGATACGCAGTATTTT	CSVAPQGPGTDTQYF
TRBD1	.	TRBV6-2/TRBV6-3	TRBJ2-2	TGTGCCAGTTTGCAGGGGGCGGACACCGGGGAGCTGTTTTTT	CASLQGADTGELFF
.	.	TRBV3-1	TRBJ1-5	TGTGCCAGCAGCCCCGGGGCGTATAGCAATCAGCCCCAGCATTTT	CASSPGAYSNQPQHF
.	.	TRBV7-2	TRBJ2-6	TGTGCCAGCAAATACAGGGAAGGCGACGTCCTGACTTTC	CASKYREGDVLTF
.	.	TRBV7-9	TRBJ2-7	TGTGCCAGCAGCCCTAAGGGGCCCTACGAGCAGTACTTC	CASSPKGPYEQYF
.	.	TRBV6-6	TRBJ2-1	TGTGCCAGCAGTTCTCGTTACAATGAGCAGTTCTTC	CASSSRYNEQFF
TRBD1	.	TRBV2	TRBJ2-7	TGTGCCAGCAGTGTGGAGGGACAGGGAACATCCGAGCAGTACTTC	CASSVEGQGTSEQYF
TRBD2	.	TRBV7-8	TRBJ2-3	TGTGCCAGCAGCTTTCGGGGACTAGCGGGAGTCACAGATACGCAGTATTTT	CASSFRGLAGVTDTQYF
TRBD1	.	TRBV18	TRBJ1-3	TGTGCCAGCTCGACAGGGGATGGAAACACCATATATTTT	CASSTGDGNTIYF
.	few	TRBV29-1	TRBJ2-7	TGCAGCGTTGGGCCTGGAGACTACGAGCAGTACTTC	CSVGPGDYEQYF